This entry lists 26 T cell receptor beta chains sequenced from one sample in a study of early T cells in non-severe SARS-CoV-2 infection (dated by TCRdb to about 2021). The method behind the library was 5' RACE. Sequenced on a NextSeq 500. TCRdb passed the public sequencing reads through fastp at Q25 and MiXCR, retaining productive beta sequences. Rows with a matching CDR3 protein are joined into one entry that keeps the most common DNA and genes. The sample has over 25,000 distinct CDR3 sequences on record, 5.4% of them singletons. Clones ranked in the top ten supply approximately 0.9% of the sample. The material sequenced was whole blood. Receptor source: an adult who was a healthcare worker with PCR-confirmed SARS-CoV-2 infection or an uninfected control (not recorded which).

CDR3 nucleotides: TGTGCCAGCAGCTTAGACCGGACAAGAGAAGAGACCCAGTACTTC. Amino acid sequence: CASSLDRTREETQYF. This chain connects TRBV11-3 to TRBJ2-5, with a possible D match to TRBD1 (5 bases). Germline CDR1 SGHNT, CDR2 YENEEA. The germline V and J ends were trimmed by 0 bases and 3 bases, with 11 bases remaining between them. This CDR3 has 15 amino acids.

The table lists this clonotype with many counts. The chain uses TRBV6-1 and TRBJ2-7, with 11 bases aligning to TRBD2. With V trimmed by 3 bases and J by 4 bases, 8 bases remained unmatched. This CDR3 region has 16 residues. From germline, CDR1 is MNHNS and CDR2 SASEGT. CDR3 sequence (DNA): TGTGCCAGCAGTGAGTATACTAGCGGGAGTTCTTACGAGCAGTACTTC. Its translation: CASSEYTSGSSYEQYF.

This clonotype was seen repeatedly, ten times or more. The V and J genes are TRBV28 and TRBJ2-2, with D unclear. The CDR3 extends over 14 amino acids. Germline V gene data show CDR1 as MDHEN and CDR2 as SYDVKM. Trimming shortened V by 7 bases and J by 4 bases, and 13 bases separated the two germline ends. CDR3 loop: CASTGVVSTGELFF. The CDR3 DNA reads TGTGCCAGCACTGGGGTAGTAAGCACCGGGGAGCTGTTTTTT. The full variable domain, in which reference TRBV28 and TRBJ2-2 provide the parts outside the CDR3, is DVKVTQSSRYLVKRTGEKVFLECVQDMDHENMFWYRQDPGLGLRLIYFSYDVKMKEKGDIPEGYSVSREKKERFSLILESASTNQTSMYLCASTGVVSTGELFFGEGSRLTVL.

This clonotype came up many times. The chain joins TRBV5-6 to TRBJ2-7; TRBD1 might be the D (5 bases). The CDR3 has 15 amino acids. The germline gives CDR1 SGHDT, CDR2 YYEEEE. V lost 4 bases and J lost 2, with 16 bases in between. CDR3 sequence: CASSPVGVSPYEQYF. CDR3 nucleotides: TGTGCCAGCAGCCCGGTAGGGGTTTCTCCCTACGAGCAGTACTTC. The full variable domain, completed using reference TRBV5-6 and TRBJ2-7, is DAGVTQSPTHLIKTRGQQVTLRCSPKSGHDTVSWYQQALGQGPQFIFQYYEEEERQRGNFPDRFSGHQFPNYSSELNVNALLLGDSALYLCASSPVGVSPYEQYFGPGTRLTVT.

This clonotype was found many times. The gene calls are TRBV10-2 and TRBJ2-5; TRBD2 might be the D (6 bases). This CDR3 contains 13 residues. Trimming left V 7 bases short and J 2 bases short, with 11 bases between. Germline CDR1 WSHSY, CDR2 SAAADI. The CDR3 loop reads CASKHSGQETQYF. The CDR3 coding sequence is TGCGCCAGCAAACATAGCGGACAAGAGACCCAGTACTTC.

The CDR3: CATRMAAPRASYNSPLHF. The DNA of the CDR3 is TGTGCCACCAGGATGGCGGCCCCGCGGGCCTCCTATAATTCACCCCTCCACTTT. The rearrangement joins TRBV24-1 to TRBJ1-6; D is unclear. The CDR3 totals 18 residues. Trimming removed 7 bases at V and 0 bases at J, with 18 bases between. Germline CDR1 reads KGHDR; CDR2 reads SFDVKD.

Here the CDR3 DNA reads TGTGCCATCATACGGAGGACTAGCGGGCAATCTAGCACAGATACGCAGTATTTT. Translating gives CAIIRRTSGQSSTDTQYF. V usage is TRBV6-5 and J usage is TRBJ2-3; 11 nucleotides align to TRBD2. The CDR3 extends over 18 amino acids. In germline, CDR1 is MNHEY, CDR2 SVGAGI. J lost 0 bases, V lost 10 bases, and 15 bases had no gene match.

In its sample, this clonotype was seen many times. The rearrangement links TRBV20-1 to TRBJ2-7; possible D gene TRBD2, 5 bases. This CDR3 contains 15 residues. Germline CDR1 DFQATT, CDR2 SNEGSKA (reference sequence). V was clipped by 5 bases and J by 0 bases, with 17 bases between them. Here the CDR3 reads CSASTGFGSSYEQYF. DNA for the CDR3: TGCAGTGCTTCTACGGGATTTGGGAGCTCCTACGAGCAGTACTTC.

This clonotype was found a few times. The J gene is TRBJ1-2, the V gene TRBV6-1; the match to TRBD1 covers 9 bases. Unmatched junction bases numbered 9, after V lost 4 bases and J lost 6 bases. This CDR3 is 15 amino acids long. Germline lookup yields CDR1 MNHNS and CDR2 SASEGT. CDR3 loop: CASSVIRTGEDGYTF. The CDR3, as DNA: TGTGCCAGCAGTGTTATCCGGACAGGGGAGGATGGCTACACCTTC.

The V call is TRBV12-3 or TRBV12-4, the J call TRBJ1-3; D is ambiguous. Between the trimmed V and J ends, which lost 5 bases and 4 bases, there was a span of 6 bases. The CDR3 length is 12 residues. Written as DNA, the CDR3 is TGTGCCAGCAGTCTTCACGGAAACACCATATATTTT. It encodes CASSLHGNTIYF.

The table lists this clonotype with many counts. The V call is TRBV5-6, the J call TRBJ2-7; no clear D gene. This CDR3 has 17 amino acids. Germline values: CDR1 SGHDT, CDR2 YYEEEE. Trimming removed 1 base from V and 2 bases from J, with 19 bases in between. The CDR3 here is CASSLILNPPKAYEQYF. DNA for the CDR3: TGTGCCAGCAGCTTGATACTAAACCCTCCGAAGGCCTACGAGCAGTACTTC. Variable domain in full (rest from reference TRBV5-6 and TRBJ2-7): DAGVTQSPTHLIKTRGQQVTLRCSPKSGHDTVSWYQQALGQGPQFIFQYYEEEERQRGNFPDRFSGHQFPNYSSELNVNALLLGDSALYLCASSLILNPPKAYEQYFGPGTRLTVT.

This clonotype was recorded many times. This chain links TRBV7-2 with TRBJ1-1; D uncertain. CDR3 length: 13 residues. From germline, CDR1 is SGHTA and CDR2 FQGNSA. V was shortened by 1 base and J by 2 bases, with 5 bases between the two germline ends. CDR3 coding DNA: TGTGCCAGCAGCTTAGTCGCAAACACTGAAGCTTTCTTT. Its translation: CASSLVANTEAFF.

There are many counts of this clonotype. The chain combines TRBV29-1 with TRBJ2-3, with TRBD2 identical over 7 bases. The CDR3 is 14 amino acids. Germline V gene sequence: CDR1 SQVTM, CDR2 ANQGSEA. The ends lost 5 bases at V and 2 bases at J; junction bases unmatched: 7. This CDR3 reads CSVCLAVLTDTQYF. In DNA form, the CDR3 reads TGCAGCGTTTGTCTAGCGGTACTCACAGATACGCAGTATTTT.

In its sample, this clonotype was seen many times. The CDR3: CASSLQYQETQYF. In DNA, the CDR3 is TGTGCCAGCAGCTTACAGTACCAAGAGACCCAGTACTTC. The chain employs TRBV7-2 and TRBJ2-5; D gene ambiguous. V was shortened by 2 bases and J by 0 bases, with 4 bases between the two germline ends. The length of the CDR3 is 13 residues. Looked up from germline, CDR1 is SGHTA and CDR2 is FQGNSA. Together with reference TRBV7-2 and TRBJ2-5, the CDR3 gives the full variable domain: GAGVSQSPSNKVTEKGKDVELRCDPISGHTALYWYRQSLGQGLEFLIYFQGNSAPDKSGLPSDRFSAERTGGSVSTLTIQRTQQEDSAVYLCASSLQYQETQYFGPGTRLLVL.

This clonotype came up many times. The rearrangement links TRBV2 to TRBJ2-7; the match to TRBD1 covers 8 bases. The V segment lost 7 bases and the J segment 1 base; nucleotides outside the gene matches: 9. The CDR3 sequence is 15 residues long. Per the germline V gene, CDR1 is SNHLY and CDR2 is FYNNEI. CDR3 coding DNA: TGTGCCAGCAACCCAGGACAGGGAGGATCCTACGAGCAGTACTTC. It is translated as CASNPGQGGSYEQYF.

The V and J genes are TRBV5-1 and TRBJ1-6, with 7 bases identical to TRBD1. The V gene end was trimmed by 0 bases and the J gene end by 9 bases; junction bases not matched to a gene: 6. Germline CDR1 and CDR2: SGHRS and YFSETQ. The CDR3 runs 15 residues. The CDR3 region is CASSLDPGGISPLHF. The CDR3 region has the DNA TGCGCCAGCAGCTTGGATCCAGGGGGAATTTCACCCCTCCACTTT.

This clonotype was detected ten times or more. The rearrangement links TRBV7-9 to TRBJ1-1; D is perhaps TRBD1 (5 bases). V gave up 4 bases and J gave up 0 bases, with 21 bases separating them. The CDR3 covers 18 residues. Germline V gives CDR1 SEHNR, CDR2 FQNEAQ (reference sequence). CDR3 region: CASSSIPSAGLMNTEAFF. DNA for the CDR3: TGTGCCAGCAGCTCCATCCCGAGCGCGGGGCTGATGAACACTGAAGCTTTCTTT. The full variable domain, its missing parts supplied by reference TRBV7-9 and TRBJ1-1, is DTGVSQNPRHKITKRGQNVTFRCDPISEHNRLYWYRQTLGQGPEFLTYFQNEAQLEKSRLLSDRFSAERPKGSFSTLEIQRTEQGDSAMYLCASSSIPSAGLMNTEAFFGQGTRLTVV.

This clonotype was seen many times. V and J are TRBV12-3 or TRBV12-4 and TRBJ2-2; D may match TRBD1 or TRBD2 (5 bases each). The CDR3 extends over 13 amino acids. Trimming left V 6 bases short and J 6 bases short, with 11 bases between. The CDR3 bases are TGTGCCAGCAGGGAAGTGGGGGCCGGGGAGCTGTTTTTT. Its translation: CASREVGAGELFF.

This clonotype was seen many times. This chain uses TRBV12-3 or TRBV12-4 with TRBJ2-3; D is uncertain. The CDR3 has 14 amino acids. V was trimmed by 5 bases and J by 6 bases, leaving 15 bases between them. In DNA, the CDR3 is TGTGCCAGCAGTCCCGCGGCCTGGTCGGATACGCAGTATTTT. Translation gives CASSPAAWSDTQYF.

This clonotype has at least ten counts. The CDR3 coding sequence is TGTGCCAGCAGTTACGGGGGACAGACCTATGGCTACACCTTC. Its protein product is CASSYGGQTYGYTF. The V and J genes are TRBV6-6 and TRBJ1-2, with TRBD1 matching 7 bases. The CDR3 consists of 14 residues. From germline, CDR1 is MNHNY and CDR2 SVGAGI (reference sequence). With 2 bases clipped from V and 4 bases from J, the junction kept 4 bases outside the gene matches.

This clonotype was seen more than once but under ten times. The rearrangement uses TRBV20-1 and TRBJ2-6, with D possibly being TRBD2 (5 bases). The CDR3 is made up of 14 amino acids. The germline V gene has CDR1 DFQATT and CDR2 SNEGSKA (reference sequence). Trimming left V 3 bases short and J 0 bases short, with 6 bases between. The CDR3 DNA reads as TGCAGTGCTAGTGGAGGCTCTGGGGCCAACGTCCTGACTTTC. Translated, it gives CSASGGSGANVLTF.

The genes are TRBV7-9 and TRBJ2-7; 8 bases fit TRBD1. Germline CDR1 reads SEHNR; CDR2 reads FQNEAQ (reference sequence). The J segment lost 0 bases and the V segment lost 2 bases, leaving 6 bases of the junction unmatched. This CDR3 spans 16 amino acids. The CDR3 DNA reads TGTGCCAGCAGCTTATCAGGGGGCTTAGGCTCCTACGAGCAGTACTTC. This translates into CASSLSGGLGSYEQYF.

At least ten counts were recorded for this clonotype. The rearrangement links TRBV7-6 to TRBJ1-1; 7 bases map to TRBD1. Germline trimming cut 1 base from V and 7 bases from J; bases unmatched to any gene: 6. Germline V gene sequence: CDR1 SGHVS, CDR2 FNYEAQ. This CDR3 has 14 amino acids. DNA for the CDR3: TGTGCCAGCAGCTTAGGTGTAACAGGGGATGAAGCTTTCTTT. Translating it yields CASSLGVTGDEAFF.

This clonotype was detected only a few times. The chain couples TRBV11-2 to TRBJ1-6; 7 nucleotides line up with TRBD1. The CDR3 spans 16 residues. Germline values: CDR1 SGHAT, CDR2 FQNNGV. V was pared by 5 bases and J by 0 bases, with 4 bases of the junction left unmatched. This chain's CDR3 is CASSPRGSSYNSPLHF. For the CDR3, the DNA is TGTGCCAGCAGCCCCAGGGGGAGCTCCTATAATTCACCCCTCCACTTT.

This clonotype has more than one count but fewer than ten. The chain is built from TRBV29-1 and TRBJ2-5; D gene ambiguous. This CDR3 region has 13 residues. The V gene's germline CDR1 is SQVTM and CDR2 ANQGSEA. V was pared by 4 bases and J by 4 bases, with 13 bases between. The CDR3 bases are TGCAGCGTTGTCGTCCCAGGAATAGAGACCCAGTACTTC. Its protein is CSVVVPGIETQYF.

There are many counts of this clonotype. V usage is TRBV7-2 and J usage is TRBJ2-1; perhaps TRBD1 as D (5 bases). Germline V lookup: CDR1 SGHTA, CDR2 FQGNSA. The CDR3 spans 15 residues. Trimming cost V 4 bases and J 10 bases, with 20 bases left between them. CDR3 in DNA: TGTGCCAGCAGCTCGAGATGGAGCCAGGGTGGGGAGCAGTTCTTC. Translated, it gives CASSSRWSQGGEQFF. The complete variable domain, with remaining parts taken from reference TRBV7-2 and TRBJ2-1, reads GAGVSQSPSNKVTEKGKDVELRCDPISGHTALYWYRQSLGQGLEFLIYFQGNSAPDKSGLPSDRFSAERTGGSVSTLTIQRTQQEDSAVYLCASSSRWSQGGEQFFGPGTRLTVL.